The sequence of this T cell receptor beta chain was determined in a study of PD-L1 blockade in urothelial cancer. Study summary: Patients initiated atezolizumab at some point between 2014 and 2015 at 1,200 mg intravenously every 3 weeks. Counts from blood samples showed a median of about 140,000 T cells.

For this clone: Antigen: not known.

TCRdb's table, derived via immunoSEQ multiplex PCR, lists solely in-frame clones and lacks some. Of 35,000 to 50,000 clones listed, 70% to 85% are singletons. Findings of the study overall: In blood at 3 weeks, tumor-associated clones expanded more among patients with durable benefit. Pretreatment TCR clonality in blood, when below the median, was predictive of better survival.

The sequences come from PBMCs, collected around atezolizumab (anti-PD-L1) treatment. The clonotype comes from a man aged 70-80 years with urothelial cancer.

The CDR3 DNA sequence: TGTGCCAGCAGCCAAGCGACAGGGGGGGGTGATGTGGAGACCCAGTACTTC. This gives the protein CASSQATGGGDVETQYF. The chain carries TRBV4-2 and TRBJ2-5, with TRBD1 identical over 9 bases. The CDR3 loop spans 17 amino acids. CDR1 is LGHNA, CDR2 YNFKEQ, per germline. The junction had 11 bases not matched to a gene; V was cut back by 1 base and J by 5 bases.